This TCR beta chain was recovered during a study of T-cell reconstitution after alpha-beta-depleted transplantation in children. The library targeted TCRbeta and was prepared with unique molecular identifiers. MiXCR, applied by TCRdb to the PCR reads, yields one record per CDR3 protein. The sample lists hundreds of thousands of distinct CDR3 sequences; around 9.5% were seen once. Trimming took 5 bases from V and 6 from J, leaving 10 bases between them. The CDR3 spans 12 residues. The germline V gene has CDR1 SEHNR and CDR2 FQNEAQ (reference sequence). V is TRBV7-9 and J is TRBJ1-1, with D tentatively TRBD1 (6 bases). The sequenced sample was PBMCs from the stem cell graft donor, obtained from the stem cell graft. This receptor was obtained from a human donor who donated a stem cell graft to a child with acute lymphoblastic leukemia. The CDR3 loop is CASSLRQAEAFF. The DNA for the CDR3 is TGTGCCAGCAGCCTTAGACAGGCTGAAGCTTTCTTT.